The 23 T cell receptor beta chains listed next were all sequenced from one sample in a study of cytomegalovirus exposure and HLA in healthy donors. PCR employed 60 Vbeta and 13 Jbeta primers. The method was immunoSEQ multiplex PCR; TCRdb's version includes in-frame clones alone and lacks a portion of them. Here the sample spans more than 150,000 clones, approximately 83% being singletons. Sequenced material: PBMCs. These receptors were taken from a woman aged 18-29 years in good health and CMV-seronegative.

This clone was counted only a few times. The rearrangement joins TRBV5-4 to TRBJ1-2; 9 bases agree with TRBD1. V lost 3 bases and J lost 4; bases outside the gene matches: 4. Germline CDR1 and CDR2: SGHNT and YYREEE (reference sequence). The CDR3 consists of 14 residues. This CDR3 is CASSSGTGIYGYTF. The CDR3 region has the DNA TGTGCCAGCAGCTCCGGGACAGGGATCTATGGCTACACCTTC. The variable domain in full, completed from reference TRBV5-4 and TRBJ1-2, reads ETGVTQSPTHLIKTRGQQVTLRCSSQSGHNTVSWYQQALGQGPQFIFQYYREEENGRGNFPPRFSGLQFPNYSSELNVNALELDDSALYLCASSSGTGIYGYTFGSGTRLTVV.

This clone has more than one count but fewer than ten. The chain employs TRBV9 and TRBJ1-5; 9 bases line up with TRBD1. The V gene end was trimmed by 2 bases and the J gene end by 6 bases; junction bases not matched to a gene: 3. This CDR3 spans 14 amino acids. Germline V gene data show CDR1 as SGDLS and CDR2 as YYNGEE. CDR3 sequence (DNA): TGTGCCAGCAGCGTCGGACAGGGGACTCAGCCCCAGCATTTT. The encoded protein is CASSVGQGTQPQHF. Together with reference TRBV9 and TRBJ1-5, the CDR3 gives the full variable domain: DSGVTQTPKHLITATGQRVTLRCSPRSGDLSVYWYQQSLDQGLQFLIQYYNGEERAKGNILERFSAQQFPDLHSELNLSSLELGDSALYFCASSVGQGTQPQHFGDGTRLSIL.

A word on this clone: The identical CDR3 is also encoded by other nucleotide sequences in the sample. The chain uses TRBV11-2 and TRBJ1-1; D is ambiguous. The CDR3 is 13 residues long. Between the trimmed V and J ends, which lost 0 bases and 2 bases, there was a span of 4 bases. Germline CDR1 reads SGHAT; CDR2 reads FQNNGV. The CDR3 DNA follows: TGTGCCAGCAGCTTAGACTTAAACACTGAAGCTTTCTTT. Amino acid sequence: CASSLDLNTEAFF.

This chain uses TRBV28 with TRBJ1-1, with D unclear. Trimming cost V 3 bases and J 3 bases, with 14 bases left between them. The CDR3 consists of 15 residues. CDR1 is MDHEN and CDR2 is SYDVKM in the germline V gene. In nucleotides, the CDR3 is TGTGCCAGCAGTTTGGCTACCGGCGGTTACACTGAAGCTTTCTTT. This translates into CASSLATGGYTEAFF.

The rearrangement uses TRBV19 and TRBJ1-2; D remains unclear. Germline V CDR1 and CDR2: LNHDA, SQIVND (reference sequence). The CDR3 runs to 16 residues. Deletions cut 4 bases from V and 1 base from J, with 16 bases between. In DNA, the CDR3 is TGTGCCAGTAGTACCCGATCTGGCGCTAGTAACTATGGCTACACCTTC. Encoded protein: CASSTRSGASNYGYTF.

V gene TRBV29-1 combines with J gene TRBJ1-2, with no clear D. Germline values: CDR1 SQVTM, CDR2 ANQGSEA. This CDR3 spans 12 amino acids. Deletions cut 4 bases from V and 2 bases from J, with 8 bases between. CDR3 residues: CSVASGNYGYTF. The DNA for the CDR3 is TGCAGCGTTGCCAGCGGAAACTATGGCTACACCTTC. Looking up the rest from reference TRBV29-1 and TRBJ1-2 gives the full variable domain: SAVISQKPSRDICQRGTSLTIQCQVDSQVTMMFWYRQQPGQSLTLIATANQGSEATYESGFVIDKFPISRPNLTFSTLTVSNMSPEDSSIYLCSVASGNYGYTFGSGTRLTVV.

The J gene is TRBJ1-2, the V gene TRBV13; 11 bases align to TRBD1. Germline lookup yields CDR1 PRHDT and CDR2 FYEKMQ (reference sequence). The CDR3 is 15 amino acids. V shed 5 bases, J shed 4 bases, and the junction held 6 bases outside the gene matches. The CDR3 DNA sequence: TGTGCCAGCAGCCGTGGGGGACAGGGGGTCTATGGCTACACCTTC. This translates into CASSRGGQGVYGYTF.

The rearrangement links TRBV27 to TRBJ2-2; no firm D call. The CDR3 is 13 amino acids. From germline, CDR1 is MNHEY and CDR2 SMNVEV (reference sequence). V was pared by 5 bases and J by 9 bases, with 13 bases between. CDR3 in amino acids: CASSLSLDRELFF. In DNA, the CDR3 is TGTGCCAGCAGTCTCAGTCTCGATAGGGAGCTGTTTTTT.

The genes are TRBV4-2 and TRBJ1-4, with D uncertain. The germline gives CDR1 LGHNA, CDR2 YNFKEQ. The length of the CDR3 is 14 residues. V was trimmed by 0 bases and J by 5 bases, leaving 7 bases between them. Written as DNA, the CDR3 is TGTGCCAGCAGCCAAGATAAACAGAATGAAAAACTGTTTTTT. Its translation: CASSQDKQNEKLFF.

The rearrangement joins TRBV5-1 to TRBJ1-5; D gene ambiguous. The CDR3 runs to 13 residues. V was pared by 9 bases and J by 6 bases, with 16 bases between. Per the germline V gene, CDR1 is SGHRS and CDR2 is YFSETQ. The CDR3 here is CATSDLPGQPQHF. The CDR3 nucleotides read TGCGCCACCTCGGATCTCCCGGGTCAGCCCCAGCATTTT.

The count of this clone is one. The chain couples TRBV13 to TRBJ1-6; the D gene is possibly TRBD1 (6 bases). Germline CDR1 reads PRHDT; CDR2 reads FYEKMQ (reference sequence). The CDR3 is made up of 18 amino acids. V lost 4 bases and J 9 bases, leaving 25 bases between the germline ends. The CDR3 spells CASSSETGRGVVGSPLHF. CDR3 bases: TGTGCCAGCAGCTCAGAGACAGGCAGAGGGGTCGTGGGTTCACCCCTCCACTTT.

This chain connects TRBV13 to TRBJ2-2, with 9 bases matching TRBD1. This CDR3 spans 16 amino acids. Germline V gene data show CDR1 as PRHDT and CDR2 as FYEKMQ (reference sequence). V gave up 5 bases and J gave up 5 bases; unmatched junction bases: 9. The CDR3 region has the DNA TGTGCCAGCAGCCGACCGGGACAGGGATTAACCGGGGAGCTGTTTTTT. This encodes CASSRPGQGLTGELFF.

This clone was counted between two and nine times. The chain joins TRBV9 to TRBJ1-2; D is perhaps TRBD1 (5 bases). This CDR3 spans 13 amino acids. Per germline, CDR1 SGDLS and CDR2 YYNGEE. The V end lost 4 bases, the J end lost 8 bases, and 15 bases lay between the germline ends. The CDR3, as DNA: TGTGCCAGCAGCCTCACGGGGGTGCGGGGCTACACCTTC. It specifies CASSLTGVRGYTF.

The chain combines TRBV19 with TRBJ1-1, with TRBD1 as a possible D gene (6 bases). In germline, CDR1 is LNHDA, CDR2 SQIVND (reference sequence). V dropped 2 bases and J dropped 5 bases, with 6 bases sitting between them. The CDR3 has 12 amino acids. Written as DNA, the CDR3 is TGTGCCAGTAGTATACAGGGGACTGAAGCTTTCTTT. This encodes CASSIQGTEAFF.

The rearrangement links TRBV6-4 to TRBJ2-2; a weak D match, TRBD2 (6 bases). Germline V gene data show CDR1 as MRHNA and CDR2 as SNTAGT. The CDR3 length is 16 residues. Trimming left V 0 bases short and J 3 bases short, with 11 bases between. CDR3 residues: CASSDSGSGDTGELFF. For the CDR3, the DNA is TGTGCCAGCAGTGACTCGGGTAGCGGCGACACCGGGGAGCTGTTTTTT.

This clone was picked up a small number of times. The J gene is TRBJ2-1, the V gene TRBV1; the table names TRBD2, a call not compared with the DNA. TRBV1 is flagged as a pseudogene. This CDR3 has 15 residues. DNA for the CDR3: TGCACCAGCAGCCAGCTAGCCTGGACCAACAATGAGCAGTTCTTC. It yields the protein CTSSQLAWTNNEQFF.

This chain connects TRBV4-1 to TRBJ1-1, with D hard to call. CDR3 length equals 12 residues. Trimming left V 1 base short and J 7 bases short, with 7 bases between. Germline CDR1 reads MGHRA; CDR2 reads YSYEKL. The CDR3 DNA sequence: TGCGCCAGCAGCCAAGGGGCCGATGAAGCTTTCTTT. Translated: CASSQGADEAFF.

The chain carries TRBV4-2 and TRBJ1-1; TRBD1 matches at 9 bases. The junction had 16 bases not matched to a gene; V was cut back by 4 bases and J by 1 base. Per the germline V gene, CDR1 is LGHNA and CDR2 is YNFKEQ. CDR3 size: 19 residues. CDR3 loop: CASSRGGFTGGVQNTEAFF. The CDR3 DNA sequence: TGTGCCAGCAGCCGGGGCGGGTTTACAGGGGGCGTACAGAACACTGAAGCTTTCTTT.

The V and J genes are TRBV28 and TRBJ2-6; D is possibly TRBD1 (6 bases). The CDR3 sequence is 20 residues long. V lost 6 bases and J 1 base, leaving 25 bases between the germline ends. Germline values: CDR1 MDHEN, CDR2 SYDVKM. Written as DNA, the CDR3 is TGTGCCAGCAGAAAAAATTTCCGGGACATGGGGTTATCTGGGGCCAACGTCCTGACTTTC. Translation: CASRKNFRDMGLSGANVLTF.

This rearrangement joins TRBV10-3 to TRBJ2-5; 10 nucleotides agree with TRBD1. TRBJ2-7 explains the end of the DNA better; the J call may be wrong. The CDR3 has 15 amino acids. CDR1 and CDR2 (germline): ENHRY, SYGVKD. The CDR3 DNA reads TGTGCCATCGGGGACCCGGGACAGGGGACCTACGAGCAGTACTTC. Its protein is CAIGDPGQGTYEQYF.

The J gene is TRBJ2-7, the V gene TRBV9; 9 bases fit TRBD2. The germline V gene encodes CDR1 SGDLS and CDR2 YYNGEE. Germline trimming cut 0 bases from V and 5 bases from J; bases unmatched to any gene: 12. The CDR3 is made up of 17 amino acids. The CDR3: CASSVGRAGGVFNEQYF. The CDR3 coding sequence is TGTGCCAGCAGCGTAGGACGGGCGGGGGGGGTGTTCAACGAGCAGTACTTC.

The chain combines TRBV2 with TRBJ2-1; D perhaps matches TRBD2 (7 bases). Germline loops: CDR1 SNHLY, CDR2 FYNNEI. The CDR3 runs 14 residues. Deletions cut 8 bases from V and 5 bases from J, with 16 bases between. CDR3 DNA sequence: TGTGCCAGCTTGGGGGGGCACGGAGACAATGAGCAGTTCTTC. Amino acids: CASLGGHGDNEQFF.

The chain couples TRBV11-2 to TRBJ2-3; TRBD2 is a possible D gene (5 bases). Germline CDR1 is SGHAT and CDR2 is FQNNGV. The CDR3 is 13 residues long. Between the trimmed V and J ends, which lost 5 bases and 6 bases, there was a span of 12 bases. CDR3 coding DNA: TGTGCCAGCAGCCTGGAGCGGACCGATACGCAGTATTTT. Its protein is CASSLERTDTQYF. Using reference TRBV11-2 and TRBJ2-3 for the parts outside the CDR3, the full variable domain is EAGVAQSPRYKIIEKRQSVAFWCNPISGHATLYWYQQILGQGPKLLIQFQNNGVVDDSQLPKDRFSAERLKGVDSTLKIQPAKLEDSAVYLCASSLERTDTQYFGPGTRLTVL.